This TCR beta chain was sequenced during a study of cytomegalovirus exposure and HLA in healthy donors. Whole-study results and caveats: Many donors shared some public TCRs, even though most TCR sequences were rare.

V dropped 1 base and J dropped 5; count of bases not matched to a gene: 1. The CDR3 contains 15 residues. Germline CDR1 SNHLY, CDR2 FYNNEI. The assay was immunoSEQ multiplex PCR, and TCRdb's table has in-frame clones only and misses some. The sample has 150,000 or so clones; about 89% are singletons. In the case of this clone: The antigen remains unidentified.

The source is a man younger than 35 in good health and CMV-seropositive. V gene TRBV2 combines with J gene TRBJ2-3; 12 bases map to TRBD2. Sequenced: PBMCs. The DNA for the CDR3 is TGTGCCAGCAGTGAAGAACTAGCGGGAGGAGATACGCAGTATTTT. This sequence encodes CASSEELAGGDTQYF.